This T cell receptor beta chain was captured in a study of CXCR3-negative and CXCR3-positive naive CD8 T cells. This CDR3 has 13 residues. From germline, CDR1 is SQVTM and CDR2 ANQGSEA. Points from the study as a whole: Each naive subset displayed comparably high diversity, whereas memory CD8+ cells displayed much lower diversity.

Remarks on this clonotype: As yet, its antigen is unknown.

The libraries of TRB cDNA were constructed through 5' RACE using UMI labels. Reprocessing the 5' RACE reads, TCRdb reports a single entry for every CDR3 protein and omits DNA. The sample has some 40,000 distinct CDR3 sequences. The TCR sequence derives from a human donor in good health. Some clones in this sample may be carry-over from other donors' samples. This chain joins TRBV29-1 and TRBJ2-1; TCRdb outputs TRBD1, but without DNA this stays unchecked. Material for sequencing was memory CD8+ T cells from blood. Here the CDR3 reads CSVGQPPSNEQFF.